This T cell receptor beta chain was obtained from a study of early T cells in non-severe SARS-CoV-2 infection. Study in general: With bulk RNA from unsorted whole blood as input, sequencing yielded unpaired chains.

Trimming pared 3 bases from V and 3 bases from J, leaving 15 bases between. There are 15 residues in the CDR3. Germline-derived CDR1 and CDR2 are GTSNPN and SVGIG (reference sequence). This clonotype has a count of ten or more. Molecules of cDNA were individually given unique molecular identifiers that were attached to them. Using its own MiXCR run on the 5' RACE reads, TCRdb lists one record per CDR3 protein. The sample includes around 99,000 distinct CDR3 sequences, 16% of them seen just once. The chain combines TRBV30 with TRBJ2-1; no reliable D call. This clonotype originated in an adult who was a healthcare worker with PCR-confirmed SARS-CoV-2 infection or an uninfected control (not recorded which). The sample in question was whole blood, obtained at baseline. The CDR3, as DNA: TGTGCCTGGAGCGTAGGAGATACAAGCTACAATGAGCAGTTCTTC. Translating gives CAWSVGDTSYNEQFF.